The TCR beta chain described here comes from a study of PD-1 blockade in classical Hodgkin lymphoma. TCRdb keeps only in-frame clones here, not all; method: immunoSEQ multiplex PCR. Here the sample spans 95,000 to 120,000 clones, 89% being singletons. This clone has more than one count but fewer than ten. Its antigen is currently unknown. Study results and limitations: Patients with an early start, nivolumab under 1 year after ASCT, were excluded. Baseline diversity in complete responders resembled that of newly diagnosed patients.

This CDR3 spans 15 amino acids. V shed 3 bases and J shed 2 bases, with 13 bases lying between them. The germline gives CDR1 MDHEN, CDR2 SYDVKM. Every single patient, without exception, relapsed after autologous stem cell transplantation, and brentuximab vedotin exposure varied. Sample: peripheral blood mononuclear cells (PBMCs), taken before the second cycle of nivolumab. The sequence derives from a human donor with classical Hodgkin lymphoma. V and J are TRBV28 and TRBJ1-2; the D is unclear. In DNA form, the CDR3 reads TGTGCCAGCAGTTTCCCCCAAAGGGAGAACTATGGCTACACCTTC. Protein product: CASSFPQRENYGYTF.